The entry that follows covers one T cell receptor beta chain sequence. What antigen it recognizes has not been identified. Base qualities are missing; no much larger clone stands one base away. One collaborating source in Seattle enrolled patients during active infection and followed them longitudinally through the course of disease. Each collaborating institution followed its own protocols to collect whole blood in K2EDTA tubes. Collaborator samples were shipped for TCRbeta analysis as frozen whole blood, isolated PBMCs, or DNA extracted from either sample type. The sample originates from a study of blood T cell repertoires in COVID-19 (dated by TCRdb to 2018 to 2020). Some background on the complete study: Samples from collaborators originated in the United States, Italy and Spain and spanned both the acute and convalescent phases of COVID-19. Samples were obtained from the ongoing ImmuneRACE study (first 160 participants) and from about 1,300 subjects provided by 6 global collaborators. The sample metadata nearly always contained a de-identified subject ID, COVID-19 status, age in years and sex. Where available, HLA class I and class II types were taken from metadata supplied by the sample provider and were not determined by assay-based typing. The material from the prospective study consisted of cDNA or gDNA derived from T cells, B-cell-depleted T cells, or PBMCs. The dataset comprised deeply sampled blood TCRbeta repertoires from subjects exposed to, actively infected with, or recovered from COVID-19. A freely available public database, intended as a resource for researchers studying the immune response to SARS-CoV-2, is where the repertoires were released.

The CDR1 and CDR2 encoded by the germline V gene (reference sequence) are SEHNR and FQNEAQ. The V and J ends are trimmed by 2 bases and 3 bases, leaving 16 bases between them. The CDR3, cysteine through phenylalanine, is 16 amino acids long. The retained sequence is limited to the CDR3, 48 bases, with the frame set at the first base. The immunoSEQ Assay, a bias-controlled multiplex PCR, was used to amplify TCRbeta CDR3 regions from genomic DNA. The published analysis was carried out like this. The number of nucleated cells in each sample was estimated from the amplification of reference gene primers within the assay. Sequence reads were collapsed and filtered to measure the absolute abundance of every unique TCRbeta CDR3 rearrangement. Productive Simpson clonality was computed per sample as the square root of Simpson's diversity index over productive rearrangements. The clones in this table, taken by TCRdb from immuneACCESS, are in-frame only. Not every clone is retained; where verified, under half of the shortfall comes from an unresolved V gene, and the cause of the rest is unknown. V and J calls and clone size are as listed in that table; D and trimming were resolved from the DNA. The sample contains some 180,000 clones, roughly 88% of them found a single time. The ten largest clones add up to roughly 4.5% of the sample.

Results and caveats for the whole study, not just this receptor: Clinical and demographic metadata were provided uncurated, with the amount varying by source and participant.

Sequenced input: peripheral blood. Rearrangement joined TRBV7-9 to TRBJ1-1; no D segment can be confidently identified. The source of this sequence is a man younger than 30 with COVID-19, enrolled during active disease. The CDR3 is CASSLIGGRWDTEAFF. Read as DNA, the sequence is TGTGCCAGCAGCTTAATCGGTGGGAGGTGGGACACTGAAGCTTTCTTT.